A single sample gave rise to the 11 T cell receptor beta chains below, sequenced in a study of OX40 agonist ivuxolimab in advanced cancers. This table comes from immunoSEQ multiplex PCR, and its TCRdb copy is limited to in-frame clones, with some not included. The table records 60,000 to 90,000 clones, about 86% of them present only once. Source: CD4+ or CD8+ T cells sorted from blood, taken in a trial of the OX40 agonist ivuxolimab. These receptors were obtained from an adult with an advanced solid tumor such as melanoma, head and neck, liver or kidney cancer.

V usage is TRBV18 and J usage is TRBJ2-2; no clear D. Between the trimmed V and J ends, which lost 0 bases and 1 base, there was a span of 3 bases. The CDR3 contains 14 residues. The germline V gene encodes CDR1 KGHSH and CDR2 LQKENI. The CDR3 region is CASSPPGNTGELFF. CDR3 bases: TGTGCCAGCTCACCACCGGGGAACACCGGGGAGCTGTTTTTT.

This chain links TRBV28 with TRBJ2-2; D possibly corresponds to TRBD1 (6 bases). There are 16 residues in the CDR3. Trimming took off 1 base at V and 3 bases at J, with 12 bases between the two ends. Germline CDR1 is MDHEN and CDR2 is SYDVKM. This CDR3 is CASSLSTGQYTGELFF. The DNA of the CDR3 is TGTGCCAGCAGTTTATCGACAGGCCAATACACCGGGGAGCTGTTTTTT. Combining the CDR3 with reference TRBV28 and TRBJ2-2 gives the whole variable domain DVKVTQSSRYLVKRTGEKVFLECVQDMDHENMFWYRQDPGLGLRLIYFSYDVKMKEKGDIPEGYSVSREKKERFSLILESASTNQTSMYLCASSLSTGQYTGELFFGEGSRLTVL.

V and J are TRBV10-3 and TRBJ2-1; D may be TRBD1 or TRBD2 (5 bases each). Trimming removed 3 bases at V and 5 bases at J, with 8 bases between. This CDR3 is 13 amino acids long. Germline values: CDR1 ENHRY, CDR2 SYGVKD. DNA for the CDR3: TGTGCCATCAGTGAAAGGGGAGACAATGAGCAGTTCTTC. It yields the protein CAISERGDNEQFF.

This chain uses TRBV19 with TRBJ2-1; perhaps TRBD2 as D (6 bases). V gave up 7 bases and J gave up 8 bases, with 18 bases separating them. Germline-derived CDR1 and CDR2 are LNHDA and SQIVND (reference sequence). The CDR3 length is 14 residues. CDR3 coding DNA: TGTGCCAGTAAGCCTAGCGCCCTTCTGGATGAGCAGTTCTTC. Protein: CASKPSALLDEQFF.

This chain uses TRBV28 with TRBJ2-7; D gene ambiguous. Germline CDR1 is MDHEN and CDR2 is SYDVKM. Trimming stripped 6 bases from V and 0 bases from J, with 6 bases between. The CDR3 consists of 12 residues. CDR3 region: CASRASSYEQYF. CDR3 bases: TGTGCCAGCAGGGCTAGCTCCTACGAGCAGTACTTC.

V usage is TRBV4-1 and J usage is TRBJ2-5; 11 nucleotides align to TRBD2. The end of the DNA fits TRBJ2-7 better, so the J call may be wrong. The germline V gene encodes CDR1 MGHRA and CDR2 YSYEKL. The CDR3 covers 19 residues. The CDR3 DNA reads TGCGCCAGCAGCCAAGGCGCAGTTAGCGGGAGGGCCTTGTCCTACGAGCAGTACTTC. Translating it yields CASSQGAVSGRALSYEQYF.

The chain joins TRBV5-1 to TRBJ2-1, with TRBD2 matching 11 bases. CDR3 length: 19 amino acids. The V segment lost 5 bases and the J segment 5 bases; nucleotides outside the gene matches: 18. Germline V CDR1 and CDR2: SGHRS, YFSETQ. In nucleotides, the CDR3 is TGCGCCAGCAGACGCAGGGGGCCTGGGTCTAGCGGGAGGCACAATGAGCAGTTCTTC. It is translated as CASRRRGPGSSGRHNEQFF. The variable domain in full, with the rest retrieved from reference TRBV5-1 and TRBJ2-1, is KAGVTQTPRYLIKTRGQQVTLSCSPISGHRSVSWYQQTPGQGLQFLFEYFSETQRNKGNFPGRFSGRQFSNSRSEMNVSTLELGDSALYLCASRRRGPGSSGRHNEQFFGPGTRLTVL.

CDR3 DNA: TGTGCCAGCAGCGCCGGACAGGGATATCACCCTAAAGCTTTCTTT. Amino acids: CASSAGQGYHPKAFF. The J gene is TRBJ1-1, the V gene TRBV5-6, with TRBD1 identical over 8 bases. This CDR3 is 15 amino acids long. The V gene end was trimmed by 4 bases and the J gene end by 9 bases; junction bases not matched to a gene: 14. The germline CDR1 and CDR2 sequences are SGHDT and YYEEEE.

The CDR3 loop reads CASTEGDPIYGYTF. DNA for the CDR3: TGTGCCAGCACCGAGGGGGATCCTATTTATGGCTACACCTTC. The rearrangement joins TRBV7-8 to TRBJ1-2; a weak D match, TRBD1 (6 bases). Germline CDR1 is SGHVS and CDR2 is FQNEAQ. There are 14 residues in the CDR3. The V and J ends lost 7 bases and 5 bases respectively, with 17 bases between them.

This chain uses TRBV30 with TRBJ2-7, with a possible D match to TRBD2 (6 bases). Trimming removed 3 bases at V and 4 bases at J, with 22 bases between. Germline V lookup: CDR1 GTSNPN, CDR2 SVGIG (reference sequence). The CDR3 loop spans 16 amino acids. The CDR3: CAWSPSRGSHQYEQYF. The CDR3 bases are TGTGCCTGGAGCCCCTCGCGGGGATCCCACCAATACGAGCAGTACTTC.

The chain employs TRBV29-1 and TRBJ2-3, with 11 bases that match TRBD2. This CDR3 is built from 16 residues. V lost 3 bases, J lost 0 bases, and 5 bases stayed unmatched. CDR1 and CDR2 from the germline V gene are SQVTM and ANQGSEA. This chain's CDR3 is CSVDQGLAGSTDTQYF. The CDR3 nucleotides read TGCAGCGTTGACCAAGGACTAGCGGGTAGCACAGATACGCAGTATTTT.